This is a list of T cell receptor beta chains from one sample in a study of control samples from healthy donors and cancer patients. Assay used: immunoSEQ multiplex PCR; TCRdb lists only in-frame clones, some missing. Here the sample spans 90,000 or so clones, 86% being singletons. Specimen: blood. The source is a woman aged 45-60 years in good health. CDR3s include the opening cysteine and the closing phenylalanine or tryptophan. A D gene is named only where the DNA matches it firmly. Clone sizes are given selectively: once, few, many, or a class where the clone is expanded.

TRBJ2-5 . . 12 TRBV6-2/TRBV6-3 TGTGCCAGCAGTGGCAGGCAAGAGACCCAGTACTTC CASSGRQETQYF
TRBJ2-5 . . 12 TRBV7-9 TGTGCCAGCAGCTTGCAAAGTGGACACCCGTACTTC CASSLQSGHPYF
TRBJ2-2 few . 13 TRBV7-3 TGTGCCAGCAGCGCTTGGGAGGCCGGGGAGCTGTTTTTT CASSAWEAGELFF
TRBJ2-7 . TRBD2 16 TRBV7-7 TGTGCCAGCAGCTTAGGGCTAGCGGGGGACGTCTACGAGCAGTACTTC CASSLGLAGDVYEQYF
TRBJ1-4 . . 15 TRBV7-9 TGTGCCAGCAGCTTATCTGGGGACGGTAATGAAAAACTGTTTTTT CASSLSGDGNEKLFF
TRBJ2-7 . TRBD2 18 TRBV6-2/TRBV6-3 TGTGCCAGCAGTTACTCACGTTCGGGACTAGCGGCGAACTACGAGCAGTACTTC CASSYSRSGLAANYEQYF
TRBJ2-2 . TRBD2 15 TRBV27 TGTGCCAGCAGAGACCGGGCGGGAGGTACCGGGGAGCTGTTTTTT CASRDRAGGTGELFF
TRBJ2-2 . . 17 TRBV7-2 TGTGCCAGCAGCTTCATGACATGGGGGGAAAACACCGGGGAGCTGTTTTTT CASSFMTWGENTGELFF
TRBJ2-7 . . 14 TRBV9 TGTGCCAGCAGCACCGACGGGGTCTCCTACGAGCAGTACTTC CASSTDGVSYEQYF
TRBJ2-5 . . 14 TRBV7-9 TGTGCCAGCAGCTACGAGCGGTCACAAGAGACCCAGTACTTC CASSYERSQETQYF
TRBJ2-7 . . 15 TRBV27 TGTGCCAGCAGTCGCTCTTTTGGACAGAGCTACGAGCAGTACTTC CASSRSFGQSYEQYF
TRBJ2-7 once TRBD1 16 TRBV5-6 TGTGCCAGCAGCTTACACCGGGACAGGATCTCCTACGAGCAGTACTTC CASSLHRDRISYEQYF
TRBJ2-2 . . 17 TRBV2 TGTGCCAGCAGTGAAGCGGAAGCGATAGCCTACACCGGGGAGCTGTTTTTT CASSEAEAIAYTGELFF